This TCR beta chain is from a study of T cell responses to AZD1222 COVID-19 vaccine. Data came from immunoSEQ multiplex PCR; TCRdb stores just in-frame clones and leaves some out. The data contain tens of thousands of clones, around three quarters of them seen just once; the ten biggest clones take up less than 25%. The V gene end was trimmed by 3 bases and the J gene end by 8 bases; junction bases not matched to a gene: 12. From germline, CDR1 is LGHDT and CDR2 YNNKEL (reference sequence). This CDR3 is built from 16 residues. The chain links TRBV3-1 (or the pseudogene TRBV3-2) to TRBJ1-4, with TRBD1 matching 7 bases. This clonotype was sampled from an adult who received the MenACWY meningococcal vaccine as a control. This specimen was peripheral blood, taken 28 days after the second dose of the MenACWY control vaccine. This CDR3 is CASSQRQQGLEEKLFF. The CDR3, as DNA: TGTGCCAGCAGCCAGCGTCAACAGGGGCTAGAGGAAAAACTGTTTTTT.